This T cell receptor (beta chain) was sequenced for a study of blood T cell repertoires in COVID-19. As for the study in general: Material from acute and convalescent COVID-19 was sourced from the United States, Italy and Spain. T cells, B-cell-depleted T cells, or PBMCs supplied cDNA or gDNA.

TCRdb's copy holds only in-frame clones and misses some; the assay was immunoSEQ multiplex PCR. This repertoire shows roughly 200,000 clones, approximately 90% found once; its top ten account for 0.95% to 1.5%. The CDR3 is 15 residues long. Germline V gene sequence: CDR1 MDHEN, CDR2 SYDVKM. Losses at the gene ends were 6 bases for V and 0 bases for J; bases not matched to a gene: 7. Participants' own reports of clinical history determined their cohort assignment. Recovered status applied to Cohort 3 donors who had two consecutive negative PCRs. It also applied to those with clearance or with symptom resolution.

The origin of this receptor is a man younger than 45 who had recovered from COVID-19. The chain links TRBV28 to TRBJ1-1; the match to TRBD1 covers 7 bases. Sequenced input: PBMCs or T cells enriched from blood (not recorded which). CDR3 in amino acids: CASRRGLGLNTEAFF. CDR3 coding DNA: TGTGCCAGCAGAAGGGGGCTAGGTTTGAACACTGAAGCTTTCTTT.